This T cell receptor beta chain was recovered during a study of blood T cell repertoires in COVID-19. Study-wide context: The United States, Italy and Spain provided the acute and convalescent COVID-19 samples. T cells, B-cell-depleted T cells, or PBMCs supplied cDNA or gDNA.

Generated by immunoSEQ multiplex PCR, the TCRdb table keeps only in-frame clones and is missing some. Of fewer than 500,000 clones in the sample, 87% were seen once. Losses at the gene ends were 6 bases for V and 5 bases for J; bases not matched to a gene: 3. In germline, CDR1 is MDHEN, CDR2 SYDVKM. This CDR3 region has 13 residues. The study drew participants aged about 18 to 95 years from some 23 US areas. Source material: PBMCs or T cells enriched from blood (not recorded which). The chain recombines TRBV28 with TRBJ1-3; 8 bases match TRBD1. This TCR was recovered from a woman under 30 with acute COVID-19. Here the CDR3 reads CASRRTGRNTIYF. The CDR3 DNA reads TGTGCCAGCAGACGGACAGGGAGAAACACCATATATTTT.